Below are 11 T cell receptor beta chains sequenced from a single sample in a study of T cell changes during pregnancy in multiple sclerosis. Produced via immunoSEQ multiplex PCR; TCRdb's table is partial and in-frame only. Of 75,000 to 95,000 clones in the sample, approximately 95% were seen once. The sample was CD4+ T cells from peripheral blood mononuclear cells, taken after pregnancy. The receptors were gathered from a female donor with multiple sclerosis, enrolled in a pregnancy study.

The rearrangement uses TRBV6-6 and TRBJ1-1, with TRBD1 identical over 11 bases. V dropped 7 bases and J dropped 4; count of bases not matched to a gene: 5. This CDR3 spans 14 amino acids. The germline V gene has CDR1 MNHNY and CDR2 SVGAGI (reference sequence). CDR3: CASTSGQGATEAFF. In DNA form, the CDR3 reads TGTGCCAGCACCTCCGGACAGGGGGCCACTGAAGCTTTCTTT.

The chain recombines TRBV10-3 with TRBJ2-7, with D perhaps TRBD2 (5 bases). This CDR3 spans 14 amino acids. Germline V gene lookup returns CDR1 ENHRY and CDR2 SYGVKD. Trimming took 6 bases from V and 6 from J, leaving 18 bases between them. The CDR3 reads CAISFDYSRSEQYF. CDR3 in DNA: TGTGCCATCAGCTTTGACTACTCCCGTTCCGAGCAGTACTTC.

This rearrangement joins TRBV2 to TRBJ2-1; 7 nucleotides match TRBD2. The length of the CDR3 is 16 residues. The V gene end was trimmed by 5 bases and the J gene end by 6 bases; junction bases not matched to a gene: 13. The germline gives CDR1 SNHLY, CDR2 FYNNEI. CDR3 loop: CASSPFSGQFLNEQFF. As DNA, the CDR3 is TGTGCCAGCAGTCCGTTTAGCGGGCAGTTTCTCAATGAGCAGTTCTTC.

The rearrangement links TRBV27 to TRBJ1-1, with TRBD1 as a possible D gene (6 bases). Deletions cut 1 base from V and 4 bases from J, with 19 bases between. This CDR3 spans 17 amino acids. Germline V gene sequence: CDR1 MNHEY, CDR2 SMNVEV (reference sequence). The CDR3 coding sequence is TGTGCCAGCAGTTTATTGGGGGCCGCGGGGGCGTCCACTGAAGCTTTCTTT. The encoded protein is CASSLLGAAGASTEAFF.

The chain carries TRBV9 and TRBJ1-1; D is unresolved. CDR1 SGDLS and CDR2 YYNGEE come from the germline V gene. The CDR3 length is 16 residues. Trimming removed 3 bases at V and 1 base at J, with 16 bases between. Here the CDR3 DNA reads TGTGCCAGCAGCGCCGGGGTACACCCACCGAACACTGAAGCTTTCTTT. It yields the protein CASSAGVHPPNTEAFF.

This clone was counted once. In nucleotides, the CDR3 is TGTGCCAGCAGCTTAGCGCGAGGGACAGTGGGCAATCAGCCCCAGCATTTT. Its protein is CASSLARGTVGNQPQHF. The chain combines TRBV7-2 with TRBJ1-5, with 7 bases identical to TRBD1. The CDR3 spans 17 residues. J gave up 2 bases and V 0 bases, and 7 bases lay outside the gene matches. Germline CDR1 SGHTA, CDR2 FQGNSA.

CDR3 nucleotides: TGTGCCAGCAGTTCCACAGGGGATCAGCCCCAGCATTTT. This sequence encodes CASSSTGDQPQHF. The chain carries TRBV6-6 and TRBJ1-5; 7 positions agree with TRBD1. This CDR3 is 13 amino acids long. Per the germline V gene, CDR1 is MNHNY and CDR2 is SVGAGI (reference sequence). After removal of 4 bases from V and 5 bases from J, the junction contained 2 bases not matched to a gene.

The V gene is TRBV28, the J gene TRBJ2-2, with TRBD2 matching over 12 bases. This CDR3 contains 15 residues. V trimming: 5 bases; J trimming: 6 bases; junction bases outside the gene matches: 4. Per the germline V gene, CDR1 is MDHEN and CDR2 is SYDVKM. The CDR3 coding sequence is TGTGCCAGCAGTCGACTAGCGGGAGTTGCCGGGGAGCTGTTTTTT. It codes for CASSRLAGVAGELFF.

The chain employs TRBV9 and TRBJ2-5; 10 nucleotides match TRBD2. There are 17 residues in the CDR3. J was trimmed by 5 bases and V by 0 bases; bases with no gene match: 10. Germline V gene sequence: CDR1 SGDLS, CDR2 YYNGEE. Written as DNA, the CDR3 is TGTGCCAGCAGCGTAGGGGTAGCGGGGGGCTACCCGGAGACCCAGTACTTC. It specifies CASSVGVAGGYPETQYF.

This clone came up once. One junction end disagrees with the germline gene, perhaps due to a read error. CDR3 DNA: TGTGCCAGTAGTTACGGGGGAGGGCACACCTACAATGGGCAGTTCTTC. It specifies CASSYGGGHTYNGQFF. The chain couples TRBV19 to TRBJ2-1, with TRBD2 identical over 7 bases. The CDR3 is made up of 16 amino acids. Germline loops: CDR1 LNHDA, CDR2 SQIVND (reference sequence).

The chain couples TRBV2 to TRBJ2-5, with 7 bases identical to TRBD2. This CDR3 contains 15 residues. Germline V CDR1 and CDR2: SNHLY, FYNNEI. V gave up 3 bases and J gave up 5 bases; unmatched junction bases: 9. For the CDR3, the DNA is TGTGCCAGCAGTGAGGCTGCGGGAGCGGGGGAGACCCAGTACTTC. As protein: CASSEAAGAGETQYF. Variable domain in full (rest from reference TRBV2 and TRBJ2-5): EPEVTQTPSHQVTQMGQEVILRCVPISNHLYFYWYRQILGQKVEFLVSFYNNEISEKSEIFDDQFSVERPDGSNFTLKIRSTKLEDSAMYFCASSEAAGAGETQYFGPGTRLLVL.